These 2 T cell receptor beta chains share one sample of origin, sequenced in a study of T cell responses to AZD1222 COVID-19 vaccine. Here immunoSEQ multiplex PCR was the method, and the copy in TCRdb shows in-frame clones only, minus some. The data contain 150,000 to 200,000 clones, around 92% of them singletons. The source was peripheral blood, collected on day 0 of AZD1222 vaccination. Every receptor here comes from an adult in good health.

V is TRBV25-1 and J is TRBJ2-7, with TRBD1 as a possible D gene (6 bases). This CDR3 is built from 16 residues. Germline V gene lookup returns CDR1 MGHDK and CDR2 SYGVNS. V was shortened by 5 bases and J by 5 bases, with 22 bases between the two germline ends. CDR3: CASSNLITGTKDEQYF. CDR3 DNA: TGTGCCAGCAGTAACTTAATAACCGGGACAAAGGACGAGCAGTACTTC.

The CDR3 is CATSDRGDYGYTF. The CDR3 DNA is TGTGCCACCAGTGATAGGGGAGACTATGGCTACACCTTC. This chain uses TRBV24-1 with TRBJ1-2, with D maybe TRBD1 (5 bases). The V end lost 3 bases, the J end lost 3 bases, and 7 bases lay between the germline ends. Germline V gene data show CDR1 as KGHDR and CDR2 as SFDVKD. The CDR3 has 13 amino acids.